The next 3 T cell receptor beta chains were all read from a single sample in a study of regulatory T cells in long-lasting Graves disease. Described time point: persistent/refractory GD, antithyroid drugs over 5 years with positive TRAb. PBMC RNA was the source of the TCR library. Arm-PCR of CDR3 regions with iRepertoire HTBI primers generated TCR beta libraries. TCRdb reprocessed the multiplex PCR reads via MiXCR and lists one record per CDR3 protein. The sample has 500,000 to 800,000 distinct CDR3 sequences, 25% to 30% seen once; the top ten hold 40% to 55%. The sequencing used peripheral blood mononuclear cells (PBMCs), collected when the disease was refractory, from a patient treated with antithyroid drugs. The receptors stem from a female donor with Graves disease.

The V and J genes are TRBV6-1 and TRBJ1-3, with 7 bases matching TRBD1. This CDR3 contains 16 residues. The trim removed 1 base at V and 0 bases at J, leaving 3 bases unmatched. Germline-derived CDR1 and CDR2 are MNHNS and SASEGT. CDR3 in amino acids: CASSEVRGDSGNTIYF. In nucleotides, the CDR3 is TGTGCCAGCAGTGAAGTCAGGGGGGACTCTGGAAACACCATATATTTT.

The rearrangement uses TRBV19 and TRBJ1-2; 9 positions agree with TRBD1. Germline CDR1 is LNHDA and CDR2 is SQIVND (reference sequence). The CDR3 sequence is 13 residues long. The junction had 8 bases not matched to a gene; V was cut back by 8 bases and J by 7 bases. CDR3: CASPGQGTGGYTF. The CDR3 DNA reads TGTGCCAGTCCGGGACAGGGAACAGGTGGCTACACCTTC. Variable domain in full (rest from reference TRBV19 and TRBJ1-2): DGGITQSPKYLFRKEGQNVTLSCEQNLNHDAMYWYRQDPGQGLRLIYYSQIVNDFQKGDIAEGYSVSREKKESFPLTVTSAQKNPTAFYLCASPGQGTGGYTFGSGTRLTVV.

This clonotype was seen only once. A read error may explain this, as a much larger clone is one base away. The CDR3 reads CASTKGSGYGYTF. CDR3 in DNA: TGTGCCAGTACCAAGGGGAGCGGCTATGGCTACACCTTC. The genes are TRBV27 and TRBJ1-2; TRBD1 might be the D (5 bases). With 9 bases removed from V and 4 bases from J, the gap between germline ends came to 15 bases. This CDR3 is 13 amino acids long. CDR1 and CDR2 from the germline V gene are MNHEY and SMNVEV (reference sequence).